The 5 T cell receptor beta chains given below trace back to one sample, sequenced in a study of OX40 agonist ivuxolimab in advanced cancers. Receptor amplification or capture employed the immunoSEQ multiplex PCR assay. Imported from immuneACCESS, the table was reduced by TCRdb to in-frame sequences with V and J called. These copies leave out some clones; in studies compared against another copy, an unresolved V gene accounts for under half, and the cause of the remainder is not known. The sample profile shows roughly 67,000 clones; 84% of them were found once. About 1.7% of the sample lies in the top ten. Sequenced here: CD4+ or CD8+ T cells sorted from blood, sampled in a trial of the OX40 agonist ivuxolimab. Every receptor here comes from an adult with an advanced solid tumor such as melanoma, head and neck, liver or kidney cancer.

This CDR3 reads CSVGKPMYEQYF. Here the CDR3 DNA reads TGCAGCGTGGGGAAACCTATGTACGAGCAGTACTTC. The chain combines TRBV29-1 with TRBJ2-7; D unclear. The V gene lost 6 bases and the J gene lost 4 bases, with 13 bases spanning the gap. Germline V gene sequence: CDR1 SQVTM, CDR2 ANQGSEA. The CDR3 is 12 residues long.

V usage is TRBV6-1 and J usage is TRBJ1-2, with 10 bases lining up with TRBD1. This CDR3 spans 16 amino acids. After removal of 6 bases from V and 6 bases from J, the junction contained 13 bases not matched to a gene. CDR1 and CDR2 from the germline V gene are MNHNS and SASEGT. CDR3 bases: TGTGCCAGCAGGGAAACGACAGGGGGCCGGAGGGATGGCTACACCTTC. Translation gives CASRETTGGRRDGYTF.

The CDR3 DNA sequence: TGTGCCAGCAGTTTTAGCGGGCTCTCCTACGAGCAGTACTTC. This translates into CASSFSGLSYEQYF. The rearrangement joins TRBV7-8 to TRBJ2-7; 7 bases are a match to TRBD2. With 6 bases clipped from V and 0 bases from J, the junction kept 5 bases outside the gene matches. Germline assignment: CDR1 SGHVS and CDR2 FQNEAQ. The CDR3 runs to 14 residues.

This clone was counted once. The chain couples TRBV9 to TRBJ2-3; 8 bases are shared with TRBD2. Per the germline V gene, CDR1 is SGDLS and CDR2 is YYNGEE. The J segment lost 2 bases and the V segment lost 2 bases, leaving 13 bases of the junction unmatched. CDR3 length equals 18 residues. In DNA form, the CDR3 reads TGTGCCAGCAGCGTCGGGCTAGCGGGCAGCGGAACCACAGATACGCAGTATTTT. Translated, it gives CASSVGLAGSGTTDTQYF.

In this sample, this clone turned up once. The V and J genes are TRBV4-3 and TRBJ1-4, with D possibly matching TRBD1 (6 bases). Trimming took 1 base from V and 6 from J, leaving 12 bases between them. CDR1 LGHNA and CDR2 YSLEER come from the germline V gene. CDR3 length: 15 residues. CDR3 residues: CASSQAGRGDEKLFF. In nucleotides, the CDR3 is TGCGCCAGCAGCCAAGCCGGCAGGGGTGATGAAAAACTGTTTTTT.